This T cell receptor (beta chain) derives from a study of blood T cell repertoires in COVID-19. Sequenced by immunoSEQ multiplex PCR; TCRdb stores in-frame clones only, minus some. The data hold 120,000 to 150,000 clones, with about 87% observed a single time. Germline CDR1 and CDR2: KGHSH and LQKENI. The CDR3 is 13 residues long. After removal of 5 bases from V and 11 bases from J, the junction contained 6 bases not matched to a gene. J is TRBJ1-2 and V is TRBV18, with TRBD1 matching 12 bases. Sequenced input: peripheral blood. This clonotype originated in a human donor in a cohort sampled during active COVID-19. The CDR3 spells CASSTGQGAGYTF. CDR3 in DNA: TGTGCCAGCTCAACGGGACAGGGGGCTGGTTACACCTTC.